The 10 T cell receptor beta chains below come from one sample, sequenced in a study of T cell repertoires in cytomegalovirus infection. TCRdb re-analysed the reads in MiXCR, keeping a single row per CDR3 protein. The sample carries about 190,000 distinct CDR3 sequences, about 28% recorded once. Sequencing was performed on PBMCs. These receptors all stem from a human donor in good health (CMV status not recorded). Some clones in this sample may be carry-over from other donors' samples.

The rearrangement uses TRBV7-9 and TRBJ2-1; D is uncertain. Germline V lookup: CDR1 SEHNR, CDR2 FQNEAQ (reference sequence). The CDR3 is made up of 15 amino acids. V was trimmed by 6 bases and J by 5 bases, leaving 17 bases between them. CDR3 in DNA: TGTGCCAGCAGGCCCGACTGGTTTGGGAACAATGAGCAGTTCTTC. Protein: CASRPDWFGNNEQFF.

This clonotype was observed a few times. The CDR3 sequence: CASSFHSQETQYF. Written as DNA, the CDR3 is TGTGCCAGCAGCTTTCACAGCCAAGAGACCCAGTACTTC. The V gene is TRBV11-1, the J gene TRBJ2-5, with D unclear. The CDR3 extends over 13 amino acids. Trimming removed 3 bases from V and 1 base from J, with 6 bases in between. Germline CDR1 and CDR2: SGHAT and FQDESV (reference sequence).

The rearrangement uses TRBV12-3 or TRBV12-4 and TRBJ1-1, with a weak D call TRBD1 (6 bases). The CDR3 extends over 14 amino acids. The V and J ends lost 4 bases and 7 bases respectively, with 16 bases between them. CDR3 region: CASSSLRGSNEAFF. The CDR3 DNA sequence: TGTGCCAGCAGTTCCCTCAGGGGAAGTAATGAAGCTTTCTTT.

This clonotype was detected only a few times. J is TRBJ1-4 and V is TRBV7-3; D gene uncertain. The germline V gene has CDR1 SGHTA and CDR2 FQGTGA. This CDR3 has 16 residues. Trimming took off 1 base at V and 7 bases at J, with 16 bases between the two ends. In DNA, the CDR3 is TGTGCCAGCAGCTTAAGTTCGGCCCCATGGGGTGAAAAACTGTTTTTT. Protein: CASSLSSAPWGEKLFF.

The chain employs TRBV10-3 and TRBJ1-1; 7 nucleotides align to TRBD1. The germline V gene encodes CDR1 ENHRY and CDR2 SYGVKD. This CDR3 spans 14 amino acids. V was clipped by 7 bases and J by 4 bases; unmatched bases: 9. This CDR3 reads CAITPDRVGTEAFF. The DNA for the CDR3 is TGTGCCATCACCCCCGACAGGGTGGGCACTGAAGCTTTCTTT.

The chain uses TRBV6-2 or TRBV6-3 and TRBJ2-7; D gene uncertain. CDR3 size: 11 residues. Per the germline V gene, CDR1 is MNHEY and CDR2 is SVGEGT. The V gene lost 8 bases and the J gene lost 7 bases, with 12 bases spanning the gap. DNA for the CDR3: TGTGCCAGCTCGAAGCTGTGGGAGCAGTACTTC. Translation gives CASSKLWEQYF.

The chain recombines TRBV7-6 with TRBJ2-3; 7 bases map to TRBD2. The CDR3 runs to 14 residues. Germline loops: CDR1 SGHVS, CDR2 FNYEAQ. V was clipped by 0 bases and J by 6 bases; unmatched bases: 3. The CDR3 loop reads CASSLAGGSDTQYF. DNA for the CDR3: TGTGCCAGCAGCTTAGCGGGGGGGTCTGATACGCAGTATTTT.

This clonotype was counted ten times or more. The rearrangement uses TRBV7-8 and TRBJ2-3; D may match TRBD1 or TRBD2 (6 bases each). The CDR3 has 16 residues. Germline-derived CDR1 and CDR2 are SGHVS and FQNEAQ. Trimming took 1 base from V and 2 from J, leaving 13 bases between them. The CDR3 spells CASSLEVWGATDTQYF. The CDR3 coding sequence is TGTGCCAGCAGCTTAGAGGTCTGGGGGGCCACAGATACGCAGTATTTT.

The chain uses TRBV28 and TRBJ1-6; 7 bases line up with TRBD1. The germline V gene encodes CDR1 MDHEN and CDR2 SYDVKM. The CDR3 has 18 residues. After removal of 7 bases from V and 2 bases from J, the junction contained 14 bases not matched to a gene. This CDR3 is CASTQLGRGQTYNSPLHF. Written as DNA, the CDR3 is TGTGCCAGCACTCAACTCGGCCGGGGACAGACCTATAATTCACCCCTCCACTTT.

The chain links TRBV18 to TRBJ1-1; a weak D match, TRBD1 (6 bases). Germline-derived CDR1 and CDR2 are KGHSH and LQKENI. There are 14 residues in the CDR3. Trimming took off 3 bases at V and 4 bases at J, with 12 bases between the two ends. CDR3 sequence: CASSPIGGLTEAFF. For the CDR3, the DNA is TGTGCCAGCTCACCGATTGGGGGGCTCACTGAAGCTTTCTTT.